The clone carrying this TCR beta chain was detected a few times. Its antigen is undetermined. V shed 0 bases and J shed 1 base, with 13 bases lying between them. Per germline, CDR1 SGHRS and CDR2 YFSETQ. The CDR3 is 16 residues long. The data were obtained in a study of blood T cells in healthy people across ages. Broader study findings: Researchers report that TCR beta diversity correlated strongly with naive T cell percentage.

Sample-barcoded 5' priming and a J-beta primer mix drove a second PCR of roughly 6 to 12 cycles. Each CDR3 protein gets one entry after TCRdb re-called the 5' RACE reads with MiXCR. The sample includes over a million distinct CDR3 sequences, under 45% of them seen just once. This clonotype was sampled from a woman aged 60-75 years in good health. The sequencing input was blood. The chain carries TRBV5-1 and TRBJ2-5; D remains ambiguous. CDR3 nucleotides: TGCGCCAGCAGCTTGGTGGCCGGGTGGAGCCAAGAGACCCAGTACTTC. Translated, it gives CASSLVAGWSQETQYF.